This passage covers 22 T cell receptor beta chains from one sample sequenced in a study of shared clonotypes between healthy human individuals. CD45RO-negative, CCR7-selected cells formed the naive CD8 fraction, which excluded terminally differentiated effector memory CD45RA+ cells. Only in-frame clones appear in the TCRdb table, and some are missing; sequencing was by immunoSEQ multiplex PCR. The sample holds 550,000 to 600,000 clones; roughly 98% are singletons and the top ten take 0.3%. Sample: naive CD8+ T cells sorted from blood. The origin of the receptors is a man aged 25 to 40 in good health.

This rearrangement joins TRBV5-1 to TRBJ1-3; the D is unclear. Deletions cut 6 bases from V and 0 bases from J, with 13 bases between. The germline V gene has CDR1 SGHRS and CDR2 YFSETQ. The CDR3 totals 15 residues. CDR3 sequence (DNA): TGCGCCAGCAAGATCGACACCAACTCTGGAAACACCATATATTTT. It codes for CASKIDTNSGNTIYF.

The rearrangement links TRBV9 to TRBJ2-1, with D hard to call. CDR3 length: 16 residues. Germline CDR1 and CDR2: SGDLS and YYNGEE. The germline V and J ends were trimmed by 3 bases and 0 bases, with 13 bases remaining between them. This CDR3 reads CASSGRIAGSYNEQFF. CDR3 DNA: TGTGCCAGCAGCGGACGCATAGCTGGCTCCTACAATGAGCAGTTCTTC.

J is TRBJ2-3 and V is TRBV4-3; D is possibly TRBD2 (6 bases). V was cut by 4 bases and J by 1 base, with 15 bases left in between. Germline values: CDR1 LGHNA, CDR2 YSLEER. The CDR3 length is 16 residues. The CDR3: CASSPGTGVGTDTQYF. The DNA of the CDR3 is TGCGCCAGCAGCCCAGGGACGGGGGTCGGCACAGATACGCAGTATTTT.

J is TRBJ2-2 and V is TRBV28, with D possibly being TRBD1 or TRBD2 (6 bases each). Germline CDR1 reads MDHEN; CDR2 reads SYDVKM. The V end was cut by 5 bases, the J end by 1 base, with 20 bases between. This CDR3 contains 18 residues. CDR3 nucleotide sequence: TGTGCCAGCAGTCCGCGGGACACCTCCTACGTGAACACCGGGGAGCTGTTTTTT. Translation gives CASSPRDTSYVNTGELFF.

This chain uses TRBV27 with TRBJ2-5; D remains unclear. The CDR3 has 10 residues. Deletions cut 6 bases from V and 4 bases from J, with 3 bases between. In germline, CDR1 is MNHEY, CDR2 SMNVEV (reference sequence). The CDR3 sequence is CASRGETQYF. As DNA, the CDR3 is TGTGCCAGCAGGGGAGAGACCCAGTACTTC.

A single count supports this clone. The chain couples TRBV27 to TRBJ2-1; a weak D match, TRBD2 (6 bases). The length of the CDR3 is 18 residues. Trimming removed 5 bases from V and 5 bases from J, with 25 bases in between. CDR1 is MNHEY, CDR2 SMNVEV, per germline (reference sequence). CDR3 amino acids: CASSPLGGAGPHHNEQFF. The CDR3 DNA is TGTGCCAGCAGTCCCCTCGGGGGAGCGGGTCCACACCACAATGAGCAGTTCTTC.

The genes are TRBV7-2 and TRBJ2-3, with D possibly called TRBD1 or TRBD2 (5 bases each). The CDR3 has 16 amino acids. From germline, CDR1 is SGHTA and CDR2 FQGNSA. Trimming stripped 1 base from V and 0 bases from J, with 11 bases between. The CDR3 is CASSLVTGPSTDTQYF. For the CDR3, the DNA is TGTGCCAGCAGCTTAGTCACGGGGCCCAGCACAGATACGCAGTATTTT.

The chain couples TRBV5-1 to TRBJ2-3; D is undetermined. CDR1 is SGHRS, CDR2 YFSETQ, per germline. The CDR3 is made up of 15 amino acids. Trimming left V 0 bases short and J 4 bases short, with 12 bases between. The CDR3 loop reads CASSLAPYPPDTQYF. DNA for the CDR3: TGCGCCAGCAGCTTGGCCCCATACCCCCCAGATACGCAGTATTTT.

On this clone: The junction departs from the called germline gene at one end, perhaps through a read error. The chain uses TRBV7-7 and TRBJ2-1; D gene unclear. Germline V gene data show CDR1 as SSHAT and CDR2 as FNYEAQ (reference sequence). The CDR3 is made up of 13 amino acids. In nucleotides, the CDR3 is TGTGCTAGCAGCCTTGGACGTGACGGTGAGCAGTTCTTC. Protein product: CASSLGRDGEQFF.

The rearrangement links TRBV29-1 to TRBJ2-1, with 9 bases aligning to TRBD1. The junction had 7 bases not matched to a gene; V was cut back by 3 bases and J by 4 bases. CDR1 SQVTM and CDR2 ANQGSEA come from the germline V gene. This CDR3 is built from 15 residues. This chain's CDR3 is CSVETGGIIYNEQFF. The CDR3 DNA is TGCAGCGTTGAGACAGGGGGTATAATTTACAATGAGCAGTTCTTC.

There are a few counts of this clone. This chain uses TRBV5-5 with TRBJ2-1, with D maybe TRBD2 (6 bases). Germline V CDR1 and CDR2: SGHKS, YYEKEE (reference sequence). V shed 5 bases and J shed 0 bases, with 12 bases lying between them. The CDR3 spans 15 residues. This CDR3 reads CASRRDFSSYNEQFF. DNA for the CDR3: TGTGCCAGCAGGAGGGACTTTAGCTCCTACAATGAGCAGTTCTTC. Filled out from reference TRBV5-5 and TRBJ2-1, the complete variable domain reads DAGVTQSPTHLIKTRGQQVTLRCSPISGHKSVSWYQQVLGQGPQFIFQYYEKEERGRGNFPDRFSARQFPNYSSELNVNALLLGDSALYLCASRRDFSSYNEQFFGPGTRLTVL.

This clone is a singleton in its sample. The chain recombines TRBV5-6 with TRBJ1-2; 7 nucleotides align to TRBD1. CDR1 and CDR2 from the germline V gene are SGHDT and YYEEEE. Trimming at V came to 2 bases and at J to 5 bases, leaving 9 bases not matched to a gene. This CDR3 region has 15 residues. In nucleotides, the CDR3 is TGTGCCAGCAGCTTTAAGGGACAGAACGGTTATGGCTACACCTTC. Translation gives CASSFKGQNGYGYTF.

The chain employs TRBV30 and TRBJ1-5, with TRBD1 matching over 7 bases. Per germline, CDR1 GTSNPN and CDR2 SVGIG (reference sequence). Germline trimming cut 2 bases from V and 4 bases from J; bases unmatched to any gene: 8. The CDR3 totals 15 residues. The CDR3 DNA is TGTGCCTGGAGTCGACAGGGAGGAACAAATCAGCCCCAGCATTTT. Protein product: CAWSRQGGTNQPQHF.

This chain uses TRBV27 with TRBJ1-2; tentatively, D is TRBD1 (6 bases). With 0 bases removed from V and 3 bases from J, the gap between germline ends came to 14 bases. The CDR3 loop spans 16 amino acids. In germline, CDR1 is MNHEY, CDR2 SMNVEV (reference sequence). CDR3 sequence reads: CASSLSDSYYDYGYTF. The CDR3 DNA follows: TGTGCCAGCAGTTTATCGGACAGCTATTATGACTATGGCTACACCTTC.

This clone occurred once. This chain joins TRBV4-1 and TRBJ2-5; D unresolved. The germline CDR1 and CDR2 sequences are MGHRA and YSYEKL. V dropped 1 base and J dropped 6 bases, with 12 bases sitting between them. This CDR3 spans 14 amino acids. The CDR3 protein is CASSQGASPQTQYF. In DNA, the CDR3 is TGCGCCAGCAGCCAAGGGGCCAGCCCCCAGACCCAGTACTTC.

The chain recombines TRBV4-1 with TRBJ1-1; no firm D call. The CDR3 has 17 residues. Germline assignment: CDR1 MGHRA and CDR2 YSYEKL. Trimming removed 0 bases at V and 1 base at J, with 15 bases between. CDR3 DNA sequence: TGCGCCAGCAGCCAAGAAATAGGGATTGCCTCGAACACTGAAGCTTTCTTT. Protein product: CASSQEIGIASNTEAFF.

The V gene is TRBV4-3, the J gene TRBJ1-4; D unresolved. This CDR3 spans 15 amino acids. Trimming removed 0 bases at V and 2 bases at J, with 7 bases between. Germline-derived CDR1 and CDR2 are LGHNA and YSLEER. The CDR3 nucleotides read TGCGCCAGCAGCCAAGAGAGGTTTACTAATGAAAAACTGTTTTTT. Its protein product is CASSQERFTNEKLFF.

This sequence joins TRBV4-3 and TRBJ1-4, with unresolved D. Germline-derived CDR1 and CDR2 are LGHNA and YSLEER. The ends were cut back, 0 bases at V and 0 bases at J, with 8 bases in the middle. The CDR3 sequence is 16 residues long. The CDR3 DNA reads TGCGCCAGCAGCCAAGAACACCTTGCAACTAATGAAAAACTGTTTTTT. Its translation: CASSQEHLATNEKLFF.

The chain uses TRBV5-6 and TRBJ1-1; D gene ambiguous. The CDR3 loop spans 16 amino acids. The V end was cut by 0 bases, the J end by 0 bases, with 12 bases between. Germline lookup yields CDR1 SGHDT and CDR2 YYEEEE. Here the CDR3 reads CASSLVPVRMNTEAFF. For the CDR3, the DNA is TGTGCCAGCAGCTTGGTGCCAGTAAGAATGAACACTGAAGCTTTCTTT.

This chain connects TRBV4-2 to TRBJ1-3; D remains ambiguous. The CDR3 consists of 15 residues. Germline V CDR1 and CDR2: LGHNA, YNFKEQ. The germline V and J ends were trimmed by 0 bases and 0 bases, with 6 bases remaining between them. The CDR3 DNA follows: TGTGCCAGCAGCCAAGAACAGAACTCTGGAAACACCATATATTTT. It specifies CASSQEQNSGNTIYF.

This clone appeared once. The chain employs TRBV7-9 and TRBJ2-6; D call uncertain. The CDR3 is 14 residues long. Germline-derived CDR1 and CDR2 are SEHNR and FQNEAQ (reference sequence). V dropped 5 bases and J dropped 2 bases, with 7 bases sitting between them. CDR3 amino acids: CASSPTAGANVLTF. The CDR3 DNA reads TGTGCCAGCAGCCCAACGGCTGGGGCCAACGTCCTGACTTTC.

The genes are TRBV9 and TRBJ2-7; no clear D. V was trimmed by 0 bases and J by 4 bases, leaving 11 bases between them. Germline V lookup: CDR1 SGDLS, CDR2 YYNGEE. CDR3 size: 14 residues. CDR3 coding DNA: TGTGCCAGCAGCGTAGAAATACTTTCTTACGAGCAGTACTTC. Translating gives CASSVEILSYEQYF.